What follows are 8 T cell receptor beta chains derived from one specimen sequenced in a study of T-cell reconstitution after alpha-beta-depleted transplantation in children. For TCRbeta, the library was prepared with unique molecular identifiers. TCRdb itself ran the PCR reads through MiXCR, one entry per CDR3 protein. The table has about 260,000 distinct CDR3 sequences, more than 9% seen once. The source material was peripheral blood, sampled 180 days after TCRalphabeta/CD19-depleted stem cell transplant. The source is a male patient aged 2-9 years who had a stem cell transplant for chronic granulomatous disease, so the T cells may come from the graft donor.

This clonotype came up many times. The chain couples TRBV11-2 to TRBJ2-7; no reliable D call. This CDR3 comprises 12 residues. The V and J ends lost 5 bases and 6 bases respectively, with 11 bases between them. Germline CDR1 and CDR2: SGHAT and FQNNGV. CDR3 sequence: CASSERSLEQYF. CDR3 nucleotides: TGTGCCAGCAGCGAGCGCTCCCTCGAGCAGTACTTC.

This clonotype has ten or more counts. The genes are TRBV20-1 and TRBJ2-5; D unresolved. CDR3 length equals 15 residues. Germline CDR1 and CDR2: DFQATT and SNEGSKA (reference sequence). Trimming took off 1 base at V and 1 base at J, with 13 bases between the two ends. The CDR3 nucleotides are TGCAGTGCTAGAGCCGGGCAAGGATTCCAAGAGACCCAGTACTTC. It codes for CSARAGQGFQETQYF.

This clonotype occurred many times. The chain carries TRBV29-1 and TRBJ2-7; the match to TRBD2 covers 12 bases. Germline assignment: CDR1 SQVTM and CDR2 ANQGSEA. This CDR3 has 18 amino acids. V gave up 6 bases and J gave up 3 bases; unmatched junction bases: 18. The CDR3 loop is CSVVKVGRGTSGFYEQYF. For the CDR3, the DNA is TGCAGCGTCGTGAAGGTTGGTCGGGGGACTAGCGGGTTCTACGAGCAGTACTTC.

This clonotype occurred many times. The V gene is TRBV6-5, the J gene TRBJ2-3; maybe TRBD1 (6 bases). There are 15 residues in the CDR3. The V gene's germline CDR1 is MNHEY and CDR2 SVGAGI. The V and J ends lost 0 bases and 8 bases respectively, with 15 bases between them. DNA of the CDR3: TGTGCCAGCAGTTACTCCGGACAGTCCAGTGTTACGCAGTATTTT. This gives the protein CASSYSGQSSVTQYF.

This clonotype has more than one count but fewer than ten. V gene TRBV3-1 combines with J gene TRBJ1-6; 7 nucleotides line up with TRBD1. The V segment lost 4 bases and the J segment 7 bases; nucleotides outside the gene matches: 13. CDR3 size: 17 residues. The V gene's germline CDR1 is LGHDT and CDR2 YNNKEL (reference sequence). CDR3 nucleotides: TGTGCCAGCAGCCGTAGACAGGGATCCGTCAAGAATTCACCCCTCCACTTT. Protein sequence: CASSRRQGSVKNSPLHF.

A word on this clonotype: A much larger clone lies one base from this, so it may be a read error. This rearrangement joins TRBV5-1 to TRBJ2-5; D might be TRBD1 or TRBD2, each matching 5 bases. This CDR3 is 14 amino acids long. Germline V gene data show CDR1 as SGHRS and CDR2 as YFSETQ. In nucleotides, the CDR3 is TGCACCAGCAGCCCGGGGCCTTCCCGCGAGACCCAGTACTTC. Translating gives CTSSPGPSRETQYF.

This clonotype was seen at least ten times. The chain carries TRBV5-1 and TRBJ2-7; D unresolved. Germline V gene data show CDR1 as SGHRS and CDR2 as YFSETQ. Between the trimmed V and J ends, which lost 4 bases and 4 bases, there was a span of 15 bases. The CDR3 is 14 residues long. The CDR3 region has the DNA TGCGCCAGCAGCCCAAAAACGGACCTTTACGAGCAGTACTTC. The encoded protein is CASSPKTDLYEQYF. The entire variable domain, with the rest obtained from reference TRBV5-1 and TRBJ2-7, is as follows: KAGVTQTPRYLIKTRGQQVTLSCSPISGHRSVSWYQQTPGQGLQFLFEYFSETQRNKGNFPGRFSGRQFSNSRSEMNVSTLELGDSALYLCASSPKTDLYEQYFGPGTRLTVT.

This clonotype showed up many times. The chain uses TRBV7-2 and TRBJ2-5; D remains ambiguous. The CDR3 length is 14 residues. Trimming pared 0 bases from V and 2 bases from J, leaving 7 bases between. The germline gives CDR1 SGHTA, CDR2 FQGNSA. The CDR3 bases are TGTGCCAGCAGCTTAGCGTTGAGTCAAGAGACCCAGTACTTC. Residues: CASSLALSQETQYF.